This TCR beta chain originates from a study of Graves' ophthalmopathy and Graves' hyperthyroidism. About the study: Peripheral blood sampling occurred at initial diagnosis, before any treatment.

Points on this clonotype: Its antigen is as yet unknown.

The TCR beta CDR3 regions underwent amplification from RNA transcripts. First-round RT-PCR used HTBI primers; second-round multiplex PCR followed. TCRdb redid the calling of the multiplex PCR reads with MiXCR, one entry per CDR3 protein. The sample holds about 370,000 distinct CDR3 sequences, about a sixth seen once. Where ophthalmopathy was absent within 18 months of follow-up, hyperthyroidism was stable. Trimming removed 4 bases from V and 8 bases from J; junction bases left unmatched: 7. This CDR3 contains 15 residues. Germline V CDR1 and CDR2: KGHSH, LQKENI. General study points: With roughly 65% sensitivity and 72% to 80% specificity, the model predicted ophthalmopathy progression. Blood also held most thyroid clonotypes expanded above 0.001 frequency.

Sample: peripheral blood. This receptor was obtained from an adult woman with stable Graves' hyperthyroidism. This chain joins TRBV18 and TRBJ2-4, with 11 bases aligning to TRBD2. CDR3 loop: CASSHRLAGRDIQYF. The DNA of the CDR3 is TGTGCCAGCTCACATCGACTAGCGGGACGTGACATTCAGTACTTC.